The 27 T cell receptor beta chains given below trace back to one sample, sequenced in a study. TCRdb fed the RT-PCR reads into MiXCR, producing one record per CDR3 protein. The data show about 700,000 distinct CDR3 sequences, 14% seen once. Sequenced input: memory CD4+ T cells from blood. These receptors came from a female donor in good health, serving as a healthy control.

The chain joins TRBV7-2 to TRBJ1-2, with TRBD1 matching over 8 bases. Germline CDR1 reads SGHTA; CDR2 reads FQGNSA. The CDR3 contains 15 residues. V dropped 2 bases and J dropped 0; count of bases not matched to a gene: 2. CDR3 residues: CASSLQGAANYGYTF. The CDR3 nucleotides are TGTGCCAGCAGCTTACAGGGGGCCGCTAACTATGGCTACACCTTC. Looking up the rest from reference TRBV7-2 and TRBJ1-2 gives the full variable domain: GAGVSQSPSNKVTEKGKDVELRCDPISGHTALYWYRQSLGQGLEFLIYFQGNSAPDKSGLPSDRFSAERTGGSVSTLTIQRTQQEDSAVYLCASSLQGAANYGYTFGSGTRLTVV.

The chain joins TRBV20-1 to TRBJ2-3, with D perhaps matching TRBD2 (6 bases). V lost 4 bases and J lost 5, with 19 bases in between. The CDR3 is 15 residues long. Germline lookup yields CDR1 DFQATT and CDR2 SNEGSKA (reference sequence). CDR3: CSANSPGEVGDTQYF. In DNA form, the CDR3 reads TGCAGTGCTAATTCTCCGGGGGAGGTTGGAGATACGCAGTATTTT.

This clonotype was counted many times. V usage is TRBV24-1 and J usage is TRBJ2-5; tentatively, D is TRBD2 (5 bases). V was pared by 7 bases and J by 3 bases, with 17 bases between. The CDR3 totals 15 residues. Germline lookup yields CDR1 KGHDR and CDR2 SFDVKD. CDR3 coding DNA: TGTGCCACCAGCCACAATAGGGCCGGGGAAGAGACCCAGTACTTC. Amino acid sequence: CATSHNRAGEETQYF.

The V call is TRBV20-1, the J call TRBJ2-5; D is possibly TRBD2 (6 bases). CDR3 size: 15 residues. Germline loops: CDR1 DFQATT, CDR2 SNEGSKA (reference sequence). V was cut by 6 bases and J by 1 base, with 18 bases left in between. In DNA form, the CDR3 reads TGCAGTGCCTTAAACATGGGGCGGGGCCAAGAGACCCAGTACTTC. Translating it yields CSALNMGRGQETQYF.

This clonotype was found a few times. V gene TRBV7-7 combines with J gene TRBJ2-1; D is unresolved. The CDR3 sequence is 15 residues long. Germline V lookup: CDR1 SSHAT, CDR2 FNYEAQ (reference sequence). CDR3 residues: CASSKGRTTWNEQFF. For the CDR3, the DNA is TGTGCTAGTAGTAAGGGCCGAACTACTTGGAATGAGCAGTTCTTC.

This chain connects TRBV29-1 to TRBJ1-1, with 11 bases that match TRBD1. J gave up 3 bases and V 6 bases, and 6 bases lay outside the gene matches. This CDR3 contains 14 residues. The germline V gene encodes CDR1 SQVTM and CDR2 ANQGSEA. The CDR3 DNA sequence: TGCAGCGTCGTAGGGACAGGGGGGCACACTGAAGCTTTCTTT. This translates into CSVVGTGGHTEAFF.

This clonotype occurred once. This rearrangement joins TRBV6-2 or TRBV6-3 to TRBJ2-1, with TRBD1 identical over 9 bases. The junction had 8 bases not matched to a gene; V was cut back by 7 bases and J by 4 bases. The V gene's germline CDR1 is MNHEY and CDR2 SVGEGT. The CDR3 spans 15 residues. The CDR3: CASIPQGARYNEQFF. CDR3 DNA sequence: TGTGCCAGCATCCCACAGGGGGCGCGGTACAATGAGCAGTTCTTC.

V usage is TRBV4-1 and J usage is TRBJ2-7; D may be TRBD1 (6 bases). Trimming took 1 base from V and 2 from J, leaving 12 bases between them. The CDR3 is 15 residues long. The germline V gene encodes CDR1 MGHRA and CDR2 YSYEKL. For the CDR3, the DNA is TGCGCCAGCAGCCAAGCAAGCACAGGGACCTACGAGCAGTACTTC. It codes for CASSQASTGTYEQYF.

This clonotype was observed a handful of times. The chain carries TRBV7-2 and TRBJ2-3; unclear D gene. The germline V and J ends were trimmed by 6 bases and 0 bases, with 22 bases remaining between them. Germline CDR1 and CDR2: SGHTA and FQGNSA. The CDR3 totals 18 residues. In nucleotides, the CDR3 is TGTGCCAGCAGGGGTCCGGACCCCCTTTCCTCTAGCACAGATACGCAGTATTTT. Its translation: CASRGPDPLSSSTDTQYF.

This clonotype was found many times. The chain has TRBV12-3 or TRBV12-4 and TRBJ1-3; 9 nucleotides align to TRBD1. V shed 7 bases, J shed 0 bases, and the junction held 10 bases outside the gene matches. The CDR3 covers 17 residues. CDR3 sequence (DNA): TGTGCCAGCACTTTGGACAGGGGACCATTCTCTGGAAACACCATATATTTT. Its translation is CASTLDRGPFSGNTIYF.

The table lists this clonotype with many counts. The rearrangement links TRBV6-1 to TRBJ2-3; the match to TRBD2 covers 8 bases. The junction had 4 bases not matched to a gene; V was cut back by 6 bases and J by 2 bases. This CDR3 has 14 amino acids. Germline V lookup: CDR1 MNHNS, CDR2 SASEGT. The CDR3 is CASRGGGPTDTQYF. CDR3 in DNA: TGTGCCAGCAGGGGCGGGGGGCCCACAGATACGCAGTATTTT.

This clonotype turned up a few times. The chain joins TRBV11-3 to TRBJ2-1; TRBD2 might be the D (5 bases). Germline V gives CDR1 SGHNT, CDR2 YENEEA. V was pared by 0 bases and J by 4 bases, with 7 bases between. The CDR3 length is 14 residues. CDR3 in amino acids: CASSLDGEYNEQFF. CDR3 DNA sequence: TGTGCCAGCAGCTTAGATGGGGAGTACAATGAGCAGTTCTTC. Full variable domain (outside the CDR3, taken from reference TRBV11-3 and TRBJ2-1): EAGVVQSPRYKIIEKKQPVAFWCNPISGHNTLYWYLQNLGQGPELLIRYENEEAVDDSQLPKDRFSAERLKGVDSTLKIQPAELGDSAVYLCASSLDGEYNEQFFGPGTRLTVL.

V is TRBV5-1 and J is TRBJ1-1; D is unclear. The ends were cut back, 2 bases at V and 1 base at J, with 12 bases in the middle. Germline CDR1 and CDR2: SGHRS and YFSETQ. This CDR3 has 15 residues. CDR3 amino acids: CASSFDGRKNTEAFF. CDR3 nucleotides: TGCGCCAGCAGCTTTGACGGGAGAAAGAACACTGAAGCTTTCTTT. Full variable domain (missing parts from reference TRBV5-1 and TRBJ1-1): KAGVTQTPRYLIKTRGQQVTLSCSPISGHRSVSWYQQTPGQGLQFLFEYFSETQRNKGNFPGRFSGRQFSNSRSEMNVSTLELGDSALYLCASSFDGRKNTEAFFGQGTRLTVV.

The V gene is TRBV10-3, the J gene TRBJ1-5, with a tentative D call TRBD1 (5 bases). Trimming took 11 bases from V and 0 from J, leaving 14 bases between them. The length of the CDR3 is 14 residues. Germline lookup yields CDR1 ENHRY and CDR2 SYGVKD. The CDR3, as DNA: TGTGCCTCCAGAGATCAGGGTAGCAATCAGCCCCAGCATTTT. Its protein product is CASRDQGSNQPQHF.

This chain connects TRBV10-3 to TRBJ2-5, with 8 bases aligning to TRBD1. Germline V gene sequence: CDR1 ENHRY, CDR2 SYGVKD. J lost 2 bases, V lost 3 bases, and 8 bases had no gene match. The CDR3 covers 16 residues. CDR3 amino acids: CAISEYRGIGQETQYF. In DNA form, the CDR3 reads TGTGCCATCAGTGAATACAGGGGGATTGGGCAAGAGACCCAGTACTTC.

The chain links TRBV5-1 to TRBJ2-1; perhaps TRBD2 as D (6 bases). Trimming cost V 5 bases and J 6 bases, with 12 bases left between them. Germline loops: CDR1 SGHRS, CDR2 YFSETQ. The CDR3 length is 13 residues. The CDR3 DNA follows: TGCGCCAGCAGGCCGGGGACTCCCAATGAGCAGTTCTTC. Translating gives CASRPGTPNEQFF. Full variable domain (missing parts from reference TRBV5-1 and TRBJ2-1): KAGVTQTPRYLIKTRGQQVTLSCSPISGHRSVSWYQQTPGQGLQFLFEYFSETQRNKGNFPGRFSGRQFSNSRSEMNVSTLELGDSALYLCASRPGTPNEQFFGPGTRLTVL.

In this sample, this clonotype turned up a few times. This CDR3 reads CASSQERGQGPTEAFF. Here the CDR3 DNA reads TGCGCCAGCAGCCAAGAGCGGGGGCAGGGGCCCACTGAAGCTTTCTTT. The rearrangement links TRBV4-3 to TRBJ1-1, with a possible D match to TRBD1 (6 bases). V gave up 0 bases and J gave up 4 bases, with 15 bases separating them. Germline values: CDR1 LGHNA, CDR2 YSLEER. This CDR3 has 16 residues.

This sequence joins TRBV27 and TRBJ2-1, with D perhaps TRBD1 (6 bases). The CDR3 totals 15 residues. The germline V gene has CDR1 MNHEY and CDR2 SMNVEV (reference sequence). V lost 2 bases to trimming and J lost 10 bases, with 18 bases between them. In DNA, the CDR3 is TGTGCCAGCAGTTTACCAGGGGCCGGGTTTGGAGAGCAGTTCTTC. Translating gives CASSLPGAGFGEQFF.

The chain is built from TRBV12-3 or TRBV12-4 and TRBJ1-4; 8 bases map to TRBD1. This CDR3 has 14 amino acids. Losses at the gene ends were 4 bases for V and 5 bases for J; bases not matched to a gene: 3. CDR3 DNA sequence: TGTGCCAGCAGTTGGACAGGGCCGAATGAAAAACTGTTTTTT. Amino acid sequence: CASSWTGPNEKLFF.

This clonotype has ten or more counts. At one boundary the junction diverges from the germline segment, which might be a read error. The chain employs TRBV5-1 and TRBJ2-7, with TRBD1 matching 7 bases. Germline CDR1 and CDR2: SGHRS and YFSETQ. The CDR3 spans 13 residues. CDR3 coding DNA: TGTGCCAGCAGCACCGGGACAGTCTACGAGCAGTACTTC. It codes for CASSTGTVYEQYF.

The rearrangement joins TRBV12-3 or TRBV12-4 to TRBJ2-2; TRBD2 matches at 9 bases. J was trimmed by 7 bases and V by 2 bases; bases with no gene match: 14. The CDR3 consists of 18 residues. The CDR3 reads CASSLIGASGASLGELFF. The CDR3, as DNA: TGTGCCAGCAGTTTAATTGGGGCTAGCGGGGCCAGTCTCGGGGAGCTGTTTTTT.

The chain couples TRBV6-6 to TRBJ1-4; no clear D gene. The CDR3 extends over 15 amino acids. Trimming left V 6 bases short and J 3 bases short, with 14 bases between. Germline CDR1 is MNHNY and CDR2 is SVGAGI (reference sequence). Written as DNA, the CDR3 is TGTGCCAGCAGCCCCATCAGATCAGCTAATGAAAAACTGTTTTTT. Translation gives CASSPIRSANEKLFF.

This clonotype was counted ten times or more. The DNA for the CDR3 is TGTGCCAGCAGGGGAGGGAACCAAGAGACCCAGTACTTC. Translated: CASRGGNQETQYF. The rearrangement joins TRBV7-9 to TRBJ2-5, with TRBD2 matching over 7 bases. With 6 bases clipped from V and 0 bases from J, the junction kept 1 base outside the gene matches. The CDR3 extends over 13 amino acids. Germline CDR1 and CDR2: SEHNR and FQNEAQ (reference sequence).

In this sample, this clonotype turned up many times. This rearrangement joins TRBV24-1 to TRBJ2-5; D is unclear. The germline V and J ends were trimmed by 0 bases and 5 bases, with 3 bases remaining between them. This CDR3 is built from 12 residues. Germline CDR1 KGHDR, CDR2 SFDVKD. The CDR3 DNA sequence: TGTGCCACCAGTGATTTGTGGGAGACCCAGTACTTC. Translated: CATSDLWETQYF.

This clonotype showed up many times. V usage is TRBV5-6 and J usage is TRBJ2-4; 8 bases fit TRBD1. CDR3 length: 14 amino acids. From germline, CDR1 is SGHDT and CDR2 YYEEEE. Trimming removed 4 bases from V and 6 bases from J; junction bases left unmatched: 6. The CDR3 nucleotides read TGTGCCAGCAGCCTGACAGGGGCGCTAAACATTCAGTACTTC. As protein: CASSLTGALNIQYF.

This chain links TRBV20-1 with TRBJ2-2; D is undetermined. The germline gives CDR1 DFQATT, CDR2 SNEGSKA (reference sequence). The CDR3 extends over 12 amino acids. The V end was cut by 1 base, the J end by 6 bases, with 6 bases between. CDR3 loop: CSARGGPGELFF. CDR3 in DNA: TGCAGTGCTAGAGGTGGCCCCGGGGAGCTGTTTTTT.

This clonotype appeared many times. This sequence joins TRBV6-5 and TRBJ2-7, with a weak D call TRBD1 (5 bases). Germline values: CDR1 MNHEY, CDR2 SVGAGI. V was pared by 5 bases and J by 4 bases, with 18 bases between. The CDR3 is 15 residues long. CDR3 nucleotides: TGTGCCAGCAGTCAAGGGCCAGGGTCAGGGTACGAGCAGTACTTC. Translated: CASSQGPGSGYEQYF.